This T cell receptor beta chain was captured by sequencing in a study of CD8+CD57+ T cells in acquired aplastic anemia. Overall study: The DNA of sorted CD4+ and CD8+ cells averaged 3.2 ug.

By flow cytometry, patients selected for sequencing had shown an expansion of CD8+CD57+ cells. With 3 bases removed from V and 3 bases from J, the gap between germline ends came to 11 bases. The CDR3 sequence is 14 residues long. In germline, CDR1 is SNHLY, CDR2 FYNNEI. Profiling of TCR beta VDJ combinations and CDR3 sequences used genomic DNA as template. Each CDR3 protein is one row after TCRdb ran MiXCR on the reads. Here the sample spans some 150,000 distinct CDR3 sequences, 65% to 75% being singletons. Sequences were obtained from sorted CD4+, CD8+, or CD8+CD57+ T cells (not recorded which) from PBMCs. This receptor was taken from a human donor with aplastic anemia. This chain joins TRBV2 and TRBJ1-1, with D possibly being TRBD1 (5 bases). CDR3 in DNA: TGTGCCAGCAGTGAGGGGGTGAGGGACACTGAAGCTTTCTTT. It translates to CASSEGVRDTEAFF.